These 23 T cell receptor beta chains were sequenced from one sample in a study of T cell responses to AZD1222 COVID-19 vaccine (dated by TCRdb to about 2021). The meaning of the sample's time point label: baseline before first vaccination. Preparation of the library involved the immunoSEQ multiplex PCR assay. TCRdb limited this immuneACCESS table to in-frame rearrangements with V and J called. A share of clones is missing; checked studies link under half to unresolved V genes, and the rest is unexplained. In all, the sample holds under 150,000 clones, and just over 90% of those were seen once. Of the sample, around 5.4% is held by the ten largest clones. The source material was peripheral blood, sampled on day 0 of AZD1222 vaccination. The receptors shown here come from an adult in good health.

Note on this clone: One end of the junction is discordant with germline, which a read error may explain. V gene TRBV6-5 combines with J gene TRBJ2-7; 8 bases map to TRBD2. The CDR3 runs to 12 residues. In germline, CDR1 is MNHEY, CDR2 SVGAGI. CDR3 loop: CGGGRGMWEQYF. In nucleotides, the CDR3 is TGCGGGGGGGGCAGGGGTATGTGGGAGCAGTACTTC.

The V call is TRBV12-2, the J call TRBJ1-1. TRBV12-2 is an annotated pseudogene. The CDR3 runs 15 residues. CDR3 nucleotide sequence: TGTGCAAGTCGCTCGCGAGGGGAAGAGAACACTGAAGCTTTCTTT. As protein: CASRSRGEENTEAFF.

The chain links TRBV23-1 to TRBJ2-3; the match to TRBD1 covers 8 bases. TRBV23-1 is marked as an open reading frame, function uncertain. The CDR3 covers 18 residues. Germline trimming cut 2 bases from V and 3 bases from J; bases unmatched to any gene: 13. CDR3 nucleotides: TGCGCCAGCAGTCAAGGGTGCCAACAGGGGGATAGGACAGATACGCAGTATTTT. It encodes CASSQGCQQGDRTDTQYF.

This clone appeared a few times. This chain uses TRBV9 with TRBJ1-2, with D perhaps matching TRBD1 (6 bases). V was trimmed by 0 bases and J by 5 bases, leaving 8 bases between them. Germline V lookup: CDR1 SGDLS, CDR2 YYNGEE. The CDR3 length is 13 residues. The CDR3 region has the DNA TGTGCCAGCAGCGTAGAACAGGGTTATGGCTACACCTTC. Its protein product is CASSVEQGYGYTF.

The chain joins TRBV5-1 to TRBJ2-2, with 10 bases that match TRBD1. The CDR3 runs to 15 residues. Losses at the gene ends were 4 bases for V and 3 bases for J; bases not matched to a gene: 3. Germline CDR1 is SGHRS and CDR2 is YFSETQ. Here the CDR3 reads CASSPGTGDTGELFF. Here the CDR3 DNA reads TGCGCCAGCAGCCCGGGGACAGGGGACACCGGGGAGCTGTTTTTT.

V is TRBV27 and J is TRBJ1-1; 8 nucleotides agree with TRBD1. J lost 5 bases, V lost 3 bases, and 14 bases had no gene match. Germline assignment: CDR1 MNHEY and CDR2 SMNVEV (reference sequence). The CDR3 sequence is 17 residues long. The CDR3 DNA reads TGTGCCAGCAGTTTGAGGGGGACAGGTGACCTCCGGACTGAAGCTTTCTTT. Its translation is CASSLRGTGDLRTEAFF.

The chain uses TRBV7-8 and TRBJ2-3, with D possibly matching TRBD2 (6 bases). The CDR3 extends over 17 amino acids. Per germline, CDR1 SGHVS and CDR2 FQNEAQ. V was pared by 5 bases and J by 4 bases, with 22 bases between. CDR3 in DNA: TGTGCCAGCAGCCCACGTGGAGGGGCAAGGCAGGCAGATACGCAGTATTTT. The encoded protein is CASSPRGGARQADTQYF. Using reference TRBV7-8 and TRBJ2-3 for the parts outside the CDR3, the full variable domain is GAGVSQSPRYKVAKRGQDVALRCDPISGHVSLFWYQQALGQGPEFLTYFQNEAQLDKSGLPSDRFFAERPEGSVSTLKIQRTQQEDSAVYLCASSPRGGARQADTQYFGPGTRLTVL.

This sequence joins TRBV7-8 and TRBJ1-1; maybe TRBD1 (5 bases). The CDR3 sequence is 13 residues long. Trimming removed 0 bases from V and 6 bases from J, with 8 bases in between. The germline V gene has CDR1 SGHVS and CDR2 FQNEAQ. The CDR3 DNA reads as TGTGCCAGCAGCTTAGCAGGGGTCGCTGAAGCTTTCTTT. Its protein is CASSLAGVAEAFF.

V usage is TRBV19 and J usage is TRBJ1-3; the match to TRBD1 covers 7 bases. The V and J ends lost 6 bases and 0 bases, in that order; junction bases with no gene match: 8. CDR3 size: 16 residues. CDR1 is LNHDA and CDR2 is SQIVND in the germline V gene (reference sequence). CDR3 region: CASSFGQVDSGNTIYF. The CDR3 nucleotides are TGTGCCAGTAGCTTTGGACAGGTGGACTCTGGAAACACCATATATTTT. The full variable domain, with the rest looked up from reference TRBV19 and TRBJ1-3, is DGGITQSPKYLFRKEGQNVTLSCEQNLNHDAMYWYRQDPGQGLRLIYYSQIVNDFQKGDIAEGYSVSREKKESFPLTVTSAQKNPTAFYLCASSFGQVDSGNTIYFGEGSWLTVV.

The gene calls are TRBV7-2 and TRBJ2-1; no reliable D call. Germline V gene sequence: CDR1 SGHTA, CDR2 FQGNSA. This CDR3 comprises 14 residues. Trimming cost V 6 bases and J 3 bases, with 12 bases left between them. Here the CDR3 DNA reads TGTGCCAGCAGTACCGGTAACCTCTACAATGAGCAGTTCTTC. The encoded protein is CASSTGNLYNEQFF.

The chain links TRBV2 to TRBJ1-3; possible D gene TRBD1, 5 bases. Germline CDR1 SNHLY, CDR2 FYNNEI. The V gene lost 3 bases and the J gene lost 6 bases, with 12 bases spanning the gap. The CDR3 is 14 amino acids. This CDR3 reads CASSDGAGLNTIYF. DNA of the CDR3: TGTGCCAGCAGTGACGGGGCCGGGTTAAACACCATATATTTT.

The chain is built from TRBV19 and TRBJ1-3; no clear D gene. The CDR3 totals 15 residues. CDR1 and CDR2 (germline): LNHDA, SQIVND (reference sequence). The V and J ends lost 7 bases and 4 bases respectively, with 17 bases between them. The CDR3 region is CASTVGRSGGNTIYF. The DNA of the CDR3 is TGTGCCAGTACCGTCGGACGATCGGGGGGAAACACCATATATTTT.

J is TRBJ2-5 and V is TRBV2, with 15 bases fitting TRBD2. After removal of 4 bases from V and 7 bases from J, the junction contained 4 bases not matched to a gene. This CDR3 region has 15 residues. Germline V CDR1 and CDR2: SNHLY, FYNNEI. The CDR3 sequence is CASSAGLAGGGTQYF. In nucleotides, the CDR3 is TGTGCCAGCAGTGCGGGACTAGCGGGAGGTGGGACCCAGTACTTC.

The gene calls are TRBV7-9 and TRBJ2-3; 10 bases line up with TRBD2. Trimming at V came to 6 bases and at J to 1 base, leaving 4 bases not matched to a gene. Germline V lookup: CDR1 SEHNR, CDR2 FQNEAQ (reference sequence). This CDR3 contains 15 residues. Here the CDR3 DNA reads TGTGCCAGCAGGCCCGGACTAGCGGGCACAGATACGCAGTATTTT. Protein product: CASRPGLAGTDTQYF.

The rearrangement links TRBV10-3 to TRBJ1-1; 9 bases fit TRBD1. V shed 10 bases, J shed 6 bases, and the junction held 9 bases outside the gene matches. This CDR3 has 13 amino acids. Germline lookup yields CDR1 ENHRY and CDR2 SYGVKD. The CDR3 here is CATTQGAFAEAFF. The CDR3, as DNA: TGTGCCACTACACAGGGGGCATTCGCTGAAGCTTTCTTT.

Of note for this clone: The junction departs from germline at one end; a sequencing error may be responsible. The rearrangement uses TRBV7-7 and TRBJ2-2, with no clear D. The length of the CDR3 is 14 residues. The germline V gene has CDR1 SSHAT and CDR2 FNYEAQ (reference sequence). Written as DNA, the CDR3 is TGTGCTAGCAGCTCTGGGAAGAACACCGGGGAGCTGTTTTTT. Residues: CASSSGKNTGELFF.

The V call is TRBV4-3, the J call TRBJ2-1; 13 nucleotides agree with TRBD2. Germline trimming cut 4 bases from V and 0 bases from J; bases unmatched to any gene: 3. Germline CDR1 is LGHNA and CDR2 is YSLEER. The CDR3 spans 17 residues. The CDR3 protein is CASSPGLAGLSYNEQFF. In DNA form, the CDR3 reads TGCGCCAGCAGCCCGGGACTAGCGGGACTCTCCTACAATGAGCAGTTCTTC.

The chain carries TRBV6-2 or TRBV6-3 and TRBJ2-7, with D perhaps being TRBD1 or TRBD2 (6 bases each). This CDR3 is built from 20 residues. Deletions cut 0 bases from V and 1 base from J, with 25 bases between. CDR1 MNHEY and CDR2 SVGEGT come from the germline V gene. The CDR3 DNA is TGTGCCAGCAGTTACTCGGCTGTTGGGATTTTGCGGGACACTTCCTACGAGCAGTACTTC. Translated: CASSYSAVGILRDTSYEQYF.

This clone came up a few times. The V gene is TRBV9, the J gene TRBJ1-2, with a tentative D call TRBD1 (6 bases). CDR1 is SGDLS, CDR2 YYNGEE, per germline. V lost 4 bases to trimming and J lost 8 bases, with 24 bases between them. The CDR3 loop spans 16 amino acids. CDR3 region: CASSPRSSGQFGGYTF. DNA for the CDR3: TGTGCCAGCAGCCCTCGTAGTTCAGGACAGTTTGGGGGCTACACCTTC.

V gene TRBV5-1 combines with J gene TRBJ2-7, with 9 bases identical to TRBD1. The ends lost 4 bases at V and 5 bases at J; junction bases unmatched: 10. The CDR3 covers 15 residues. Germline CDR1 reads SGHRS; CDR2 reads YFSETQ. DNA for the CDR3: TGCGCCAGCAGCCGGATAGGGACAGGGTCCCACGAGCAGTACTTC. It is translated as CASSRIGTGSHEQYF.

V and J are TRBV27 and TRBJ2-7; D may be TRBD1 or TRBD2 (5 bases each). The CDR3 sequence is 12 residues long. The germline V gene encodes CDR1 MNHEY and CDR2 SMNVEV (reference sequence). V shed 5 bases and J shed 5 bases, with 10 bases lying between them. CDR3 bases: TGTGCCAGCAGTCCGGGACCCCACGAGCAGTACTTC. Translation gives CASSPGPHEQYF.

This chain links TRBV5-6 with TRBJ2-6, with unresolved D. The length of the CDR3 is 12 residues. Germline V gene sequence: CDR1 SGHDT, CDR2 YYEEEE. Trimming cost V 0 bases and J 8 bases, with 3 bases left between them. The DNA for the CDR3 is TGTGCCAGCAGCTTGGGTACCAACGTCCTGACTTTC. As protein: CASSLGTNVLTF.

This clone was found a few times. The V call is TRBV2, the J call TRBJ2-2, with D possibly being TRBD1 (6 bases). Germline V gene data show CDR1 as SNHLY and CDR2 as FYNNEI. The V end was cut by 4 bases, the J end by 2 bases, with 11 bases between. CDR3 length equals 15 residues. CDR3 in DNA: TGTGCCAGCAGTGCACAGGGTCACAACACCGGGGAGCTGTTTTTT. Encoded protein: CASSAQGHNTGELFF.